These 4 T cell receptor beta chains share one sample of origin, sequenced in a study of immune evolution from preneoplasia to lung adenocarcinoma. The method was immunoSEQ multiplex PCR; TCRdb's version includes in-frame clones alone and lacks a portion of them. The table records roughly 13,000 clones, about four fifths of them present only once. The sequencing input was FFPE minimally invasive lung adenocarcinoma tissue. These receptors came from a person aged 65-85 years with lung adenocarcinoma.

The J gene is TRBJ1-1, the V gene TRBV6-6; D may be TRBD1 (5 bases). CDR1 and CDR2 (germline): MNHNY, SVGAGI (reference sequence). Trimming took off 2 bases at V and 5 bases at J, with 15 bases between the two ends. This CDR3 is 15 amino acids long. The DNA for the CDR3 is TGTGCCAGCAGTTACGGGGGGGGACGAGGAACTGAAGCTTTCTTT. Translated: CASSYGGGRGTEAFF.

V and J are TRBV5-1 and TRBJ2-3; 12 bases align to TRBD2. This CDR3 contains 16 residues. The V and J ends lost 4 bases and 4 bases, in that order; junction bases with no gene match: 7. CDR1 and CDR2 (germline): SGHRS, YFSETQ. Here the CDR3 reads CASSPILAGGSDTQYF. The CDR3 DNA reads TGCGCCAGCAGCCCCATACTAGCGGGGGGCTCAGATACGCAGTATTTT.

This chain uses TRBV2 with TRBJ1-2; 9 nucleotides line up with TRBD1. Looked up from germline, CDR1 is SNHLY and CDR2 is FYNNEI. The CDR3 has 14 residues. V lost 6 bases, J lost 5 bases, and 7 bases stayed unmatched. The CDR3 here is CASSPGTGNYGYTF. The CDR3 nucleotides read TGTGCCAGCAGCCCAGGGACAGGGAATTATGGCTACACCTTC.

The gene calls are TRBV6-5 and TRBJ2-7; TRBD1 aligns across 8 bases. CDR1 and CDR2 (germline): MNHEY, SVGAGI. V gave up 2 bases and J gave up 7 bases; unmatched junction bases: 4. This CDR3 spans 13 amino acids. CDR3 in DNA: TGTGCCAGCAGTTACCAGGGGGCCGGTGAGCAGTACTTC. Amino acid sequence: CASSYQGAGEQYF.